Presented here are 14 T cell receptor beta chains from one specimen sequenced in a study of CD8 T cells in ankylosing spondylitis. A single record per CDR3 protein comes from TCRdb applying MiXCR to the 5' RACE reads. The sample carries some 350,000 distinct CDR3 sequences, about 15% recorded once. Sequences were obtained from blood, either unsorted or a sorted T cell fraction (not recorded which). These receptors were taken from a male donor with ankylosing spondylitis or in good health (not recorded which).

This chain connects TRBV7-9 to TRBJ2-1; a possible D gene is TRBD1 (5 bases). Germline values: CDR1 SEHNR, CDR2 FQNEAQ (reference sequence). CDR3 length: 14 residues. V lost 5 bases and J lost 8, with 16 bases in between. The CDR3 nucleotides read TGTGCCAGCAGCGTTCGACTCGCAGGGCATGAGCAGTTCTTC. Residues: CASSVRLAGHEQFF.

The chain is built from TRBV9 and TRBJ2-2, with D maybe TRBD2 (6 bases). The germline gives CDR1 SGDLS, CDR2 YYNGEE. Trimming removed 2 bases at V and 4 bases at J, with 15 bases between. The CDR3 has 16 residues. CDR3 in amino acids: CASSVTAGTSTGELFF. The CDR3 DNA follows: TGTGCCAGCAGCGTCACTGCGGGAACGAGCACCGGGGAGCTGTTTTTT. Full variable domain (outside the CDR3, taken from reference TRBV9 and TRBJ2-2): DSGVTQTPKHLITATGQRVTLRCSPRSGDLSVYWYQQSLDQGLQFLIQYYNGEERAKGNILERFSAQQFPDLHSELNLSSLELGDSALYFCASSVTAGTSTGELFFGEGSRLTVL.

This chain connects TRBV5-6 to TRBJ2-4, with 10 bases aligning to TRBD1. Trimming removed 4 bases from V and 0 bases from J; junction bases left unmatched: 10. CDR1 is SGHDT and CDR2 is YYEEEE in the germline V gene. This CDR3 comprises 18 residues. The CDR3 here is CASSPRDRGPIAKNIQYF. The CDR3 bases are TGTGCCAGCAGCCCTCGGGACAGGGGACCAATAGCCAAAAACATTCAGTACTTC.

Regarding this clonotype: The germline gene is not matched at one end of the junction; a read error may be the cause. V usage is TRBV5-1 and J usage is TRBJ1-2; the D is unclear. Germline CDR1 is SGHRS and CDR2 is YFSETQ. The CDR3 consists of 13 residues. The CDR3 DNA is TGCGCCAGCAGCTTGAGTCCTAACTATGGCTTCACCTTC. Its protein is CASSLSPNYGFTF.

This clonotype was seen repeatedly, ten times or more. The chain has TRBV6-1 and TRBJ1-1, with a tentative D call TRBD1 (5 bases). The CDR3 is 16 amino acids. V lost 2 bases, J lost 0 bases, and 13 bases lay in between. CDR1 and CDR2 from the germline V gene are MNHNS and SASEGT. The CDR3: CASSETQGPVNTEAFF. In nucleotides, the CDR3 is TGTGCCAGCAGTGAAACGCAGGGTCCGGTGAACACTGAAGCTTTCTTT.

The chain uses TRBV9 and TRBJ2-2; TRBD2 might be the D (7 bases). The CDR3 runs to 15 residues. V gave up 2 bases and J gave up 4 bases, with 12 bases separating them. Germline CDR1 reads SGDLS; CDR2 reads YYNGEE. CDR3 region: CASSVGGLGTGELFF. The DNA of the CDR3 is TGTGCCAGCAGCGTCGGGGGGCTGGGCACCGGGGAGCTGTTTTTT.

The chain uses TRBV5-1 and TRBJ2-3; 7 bases match TRBD1. CDR3 length equals 14 residues. Germline CDR1 SGHRS, CDR2 YFSETQ. With 3 bases clipped from V and 2 bases from J, the junction kept 3 bases outside the gene matches. CDR3 in amino acids: CASSWDSPTDTQYF. In DNA, the CDR3 is TGCGCCAGCAGCTGGGACAGCCCCACAGATACGCAGTATTTT.

The chain is built from TRBV7-9 and TRBJ2-2, with TRBD2 matching 8 bases. The CDR3 extends over 16 amino acids. With 5 bases clipped from V and 3 bases from J, the junction kept 8 bases outside the gene matches. The germline gives CDR1 SEHNR, CDR2 FQNEAQ (reference sequence). The CDR3: CASSPGGGGDTGELFF. CDR3 nucleotides: TGTGCCAGCAGCCCCGGGGGGGGCGGAGACACCGGGGAGCTGTTTTTT.

This clonotype was counted only a few times. V gene TRBV10-3 combines with J gene TRBJ2-1, with TRBD1 identical over 7 bases. V gave up 3 bases and J gave up 9 bases; unmatched junction bases: 17. This CDR3 has 17 residues. Germline-derived CDR1 and CDR2 are ENHRY and SYGVKD. The CDR3 reads CAISDQKRGRDSSEQFF. The CDR3 nucleotides are TGTGCCATCAGTGACCAAAAGAGGGGCAGGGACAGCAGTGAGCAGTTCTTC.

The rearrangement joins TRBV18 to TRBJ2-3; possible D gene TRBD2, 5 bases. The CDR3 extends over 14 amino acids. The germline gives CDR1 KGHSH, CDR2 LQKENI. V lost 4 bases, J lost 6 bases, and 14 bases lay in between. CDR3 DNA sequence: TGTGCCAGCTCACGATCGAGGGTGCCCGATACGCAGTATTTT. Protein sequence: CASSRSRVPDTQYF.

The chain couples TRBV18 to TRBJ2-5, with 15 bases that match TRBD2. Germline V lookup: CDR1 KGHSH, CDR2 LQKENI. CDR3 length equals 16 residues. J lost 5 bases, V lost 3 bases, and 4 bases had no gene match. DNA for the CDR3: TGTGCCAGCTCACCTAGCGGACTAGCGGGAGGGGAGACCCAGTACTTC. Translation gives CASSPSGLAGGETQYF.

The chain has TRBV5-1 and TRBJ2-3; D is ambiguous. V lost 1 base and J lost 2, with 14 bases in between. The length of the CDR3 is 16 residues. CDR1 and CDR2 from the germline V gene are SGHRS and YFSETQ. The chain's CDR3 is CASSLSPQKNTDTQYF. CDR3 sequence (DNA): TGCGCCAGCAGCTTGTCTCCCCAGAAAAACACAGATACGCAGTATTTT.

The chain couples TRBV12-3 or TRBV12-4 to TRBJ2-3; tentative D call: TRBD1 (6 bases). This CDR3 is built from 13 residues. V dropped 6 bases and J dropped 3 bases, with 10 bases sitting between them. CDR3 protein: CASRRDTTDTQYF. CDR3 in DNA: TGTGCCAGCAGAAGGGACACAACAGATACGCAGTATTTT.

V is TRBV4-1 and J is TRBJ1-1; TRBD1 aligns across 10 bases. The CDR3 sequence is 16 residues long. Germline V gene data show CDR1 as MGHRA and CDR2 as YSYEKL. J lost 5 bases, V lost 0 bases, and 6 bases had no gene match. CDR3 sequence (DNA): TGCGCCAGCAGCCAAGACTGGACAGGGGGAAGTACTGAAGCTTTCTTT. Translation gives CASSQDWTGGSTEAFF.